Presented here are 3 T cell receptor beta chains from one specimen sequenced in a study of T-cell reconstitution after alpha-beta-depleted transplantation in children. A library of TCRbeta sequences, prepared with unique molecular identifiers, was generated. TCRdb called the PCR reads again in MiXCR, with one record for every CDR3 protein. The sample includes some 150,000 distinct CDR3 sequences, about 8.8% of them seen just once. The sequenced sample was PBMCs, mostly from graft donor cells, obtained 180 days after TCRalphabeta/CD19-depleted stem cell transplant. These receptor sequences come from a female patient aged 2-9 years who had a stem cell transplant for congenital amegakaryocytic thrombocytopenia, so the T cells may come from the graft donor.

This clonotype has a count of ten or more. The chain employs TRBV5-1 and TRBJ1-4, with 9 bases identical to TRBD1. Looked up from germline, CDR1 is SGHRS and CDR2 is YFSETQ. V lost 4 bases to trimming and J lost 8 bases; unmatched junction nucleotides: 9. This CDR3 is built from 15 residues. The DNA for the CDR3 is TGCGCCAGCAGCCCTCAGGGACAGGGAGAGGAAAAACTGTTTTTT. Translating gives CASSPQGQGEEKLFF.

V is TRBV5-1 and J is TRBJ2-5; D is perhaps TRBD1 (6 bases). V was shortened by 0 bases and J by 3 bases, with 12 bases between the two germline ends. In germline, CDR1 is SGHRS, CDR2 YFSETQ. The CDR3 sequence is 15 residues long. The CDR3 DNA follows: TGCGCCAGCAGCTTGGAGGGACATATAGAAGAGACCCAGTACTTC. Translating gives CASSLEGHIEETQYF.

This clonotype was observed a few times. V gene TRBV14 combines with J gene TRBJ2-1, with 13 bases fitting TRBD2. CDR1 is SGHDN, CDR2 FVKESK, per germline. The length of the CDR3 is 18 residues. Germline trimming cut 4 bases from V and 0 bases from J; bases unmatched to any gene: 6. CDR3 sequence: CASSPGLAGFSSYNEQFF. The CDR3 DNA is TGTGCCAGCAGCCCGGGACTAGCGGGATTCAGCTCCTACAATGAGCAGTTCTTC.